This record concerns one T cell receptor beta chain sequence. Its antigen is unidentified. The ends lost 6 bases at V and 7 bases at J; junction bases unmatched: 7. Germline CDR1 is SNHLY and CDR2 is FYNNEI. CDR3 length: 13 residues. This sample was included in a study of shared clonotypes between healthy human individuals. Study results and caveats: Shared clonotypes: about 4.6% naive CD4, around 3.5% naive CD8, 2% to 2.5% memory CD4, approximately 0.37% memory CD8.

Assay: immunoSEQ multiplex PCR; the TCRdb copy retains only in-frame clones and omits some. Of about 1.5 million clones in the sample, around 98% are singletons; the top ten hold about 0.45%. This clonotype was obtained from a man aged 25-40 years in good health. The material sequenced was naive CD4+ T cells sorted from blood. The subset: CD45RA+ positively selected. V and J are TRBV2 and TRBJ1-1; 8 bases fit TRBD1. The CDR3 protein is CASRTRTGIEAFF. CDR3 sequence (DNA): TGTGCCAGCAGAACCCGGACAGGGATTGAAGCTTTCTTT. The full variable domain, in which reference TRBV2 and TRBJ1-1 provide the parts outside the CDR3, is EPEVTQTPSHQVTQMGQEVILRCVPISNHLYFYWYRQILGQKVEFLVSFYNNEISEKSEIFDDQFSVERPDGSNFTLKIRSTKLEDSAMYFCASRTRTGIEAFFGQGTRLTVV.